This T cell receptor (beta chain) was identified during a study of PD-1 blockade in classical Hodgkin lymphoma. Using immunoSEQ multiplex PCR, the repertoire was profiled, and TCRdb retains in-frame clones only, with some absent. This table holds 38,000 or so clones, 87% found once. The CDR3 is 11 amino acids. Germline V gene lookup returns CDR1 MNHNY and CDR2 SVGAGI (reference sequence). The V gene lost 6 bases and the J gene lost 3 bases, with 6 bases spanning the gap. Brentuximab vedotin exposure varied among the patients, all of whom had relapsed after autologous stem cell transplantation. The TCR sequence derives from a human donor with classical Hodgkin lymphoma. The chain links TRBV6-6 to TRBJ2-7; no reliable D call. The specimen comprised peripheral blood mononuclear cells (PBMCs), sampled at baseline. The CDR3 spells CASRSGYEQYF. The CDR3, as DNA: TGTGCCAGCAGATCAGGCTACGAGCAGTACTTC.